This T cell receptor beta chain was sequenced in a study of cytomegalovirus exposure and HLA in healthy donors. Study-wide findings and caveats: HLA restriction was apparent for most CMV-associated TCR beta chains in a later analysis.

The PCR employed 60 Vbeta primers together with 13 Jbeta primers. The assay was immunoSEQ multiplex PCR, and TCRdb's table has in-frame clones only and misses some. The table includes 65,000 to 85,000 clones, about 78% detected once. Points on this clone: The antigen is undetermined.

This clonotype originated in a woman in her forties in good health and CMV-seropositive. The material sequenced was PBMCs.

CDR3 coding DNA: TGTGCCAGCAGTTTGGGTGGGAGCTCCTATAATTCACCCCTCCACTTT. Translation: CASSLGGSSYNSPLHF. The chain joins TRBV28 to TRBJ1-6; D remains ambiguous. The CDR3 has 16 amino acids. The V and J ends lost 3 bases and 0 bases respectively, with 9 bases between them. Germline V gene data show CDR1 as MDHEN and CDR2 as SYDVKM.